Listed here are 2 T cell receptor beta chains from one sample, sequenced in a study of early T cells in non-severe SARS-CoV-2 infection. Via MiXCR, TCRdb re-called the 5' RACE reads, giving one row per CDR3 protein. Of 55,000 to 70,000 distinct CDR3 sequences listed, around 4.9% are singletons. Material: whole blood. These receptors all come from an adult who was a healthcare worker with PCR-confirmed SARS-CoV-2 infection or an uninfected control (not recorded which).

This clonotype was picked up many times. This chain uses TRBV11-2 with TRBJ2-1; the match to TRBD2 covers 7 bases. Trimming removed 8 bases from V and 6 bases from J; junction bases left unmatched: 10. Germline assignment: CDR1 SGHAT and CDR2 FQNNGV. The CDR3 is 14 residues long. CDR3 sequence (DNA): TGTGCCAGCCAGCGGACTAGGCCCTCCAATGAGCAGTTCTTC. Translated: CASQRTRPSNEQFF.

This clonotype was counted ten times or more. V gene TRBV20-1 combines with J gene TRBJ2-1; 12 positions match TRBD2. CDR3 length: 16 amino acids. V lost 5 bases and J lost 1; bases outside the gene matches: 6. Germline lookup yields CDR1 DFQATT and CDR2 SNEGSKA (reference sequence). The CDR3 sequence: CSASLAGGGSYNEQFF. The DNA for the CDR3 is TGCAGTGCTTCCCTAGCGGGAGGGGGGTCCTACAATGAGCAGTTCTTC.